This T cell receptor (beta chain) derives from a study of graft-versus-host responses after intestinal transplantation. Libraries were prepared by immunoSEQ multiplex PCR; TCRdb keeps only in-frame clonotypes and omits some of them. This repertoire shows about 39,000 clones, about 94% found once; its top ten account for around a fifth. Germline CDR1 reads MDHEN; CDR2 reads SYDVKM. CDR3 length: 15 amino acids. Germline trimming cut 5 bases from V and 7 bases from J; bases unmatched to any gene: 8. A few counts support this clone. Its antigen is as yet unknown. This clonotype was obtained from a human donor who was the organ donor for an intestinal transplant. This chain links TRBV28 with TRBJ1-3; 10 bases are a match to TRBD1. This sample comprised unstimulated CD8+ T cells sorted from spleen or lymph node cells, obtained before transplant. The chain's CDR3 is CASSPTGTGANTIYF. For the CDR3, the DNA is TGTGCCAGCAGTCCAACCGGGACAGGGGCGAACACCATATATTTT.